This T cell receptor beta chain was sequenced for a study of T cell responses to AZD1222 COVID-19 vaccine. Generated by immunoSEQ multiplex PCR, the TCRdb table keeps only in-frame clones and is missing some. The sample shows about 160,000 clones, around 90% of them seen only once. Germline V gene lookup returns CDR1 KGHSH and CDR2 LQKENI. The CDR3 extends over 15 amino acids. The J segment lost 6 bases and the V segment lost 3 bases, leaving 11 bases of the junction unmatched. The chain joins TRBV18 to TRBJ2-7; 7 bases align to TRBD2. This clonotype originated in an adult who received the AZD1222 COVID-19 vaccine. Material: peripheral blood, obtained 28 days after the second AZD1222 dose. The CDR3 is CASSPASGSNGEQYF. The CDR3 DNA sequence: TGTGCCAGCTCACCGGCTAGCGGTTCTAATGGCGAGCAGTACTTC. Full variable domain (missing parts from reference TRBV18 and TRBJ2-7): NAGVMQNPRHLVRRRGQEARLRCSPMKGHSHVYWYRQLPEEGLKFMVYLQKENIIDESGMPKERFSAEFPKEGPSILRIQQVVRGDSAAYFCASSPASGSNGEQYFGPGTRLTVT.